This TCR beta chain stems from a study of T cell responses to AZD1222 COVID-19 vaccine. The method was immunoSEQ multiplex PCR; TCRdb's version includes in-frame clones alone and lacks a portion of them. The sample includes about 140,000 clones, 80% to 90% of them seen just once. This CDR3 contains 16 residues. Germline CDR1 LGHDT, CDR2 YNNKEL (reference sequence). Germline trimming cut 0 bases from V and 4 bases from J; bases unmatched to any gene: 6. Material: peripheral blood, obtained on day 0 of AZD1222 vaccination. This sequence joins TRBV3-1 (or the pseudogene TRBV3-2) and TRBJ1-2, with 9 nucleotides matching TRBD1. This clonotype originated in an adult in good health. CDR3 sequence (DNA): TGTGCCAGCAGCCAAGATCCCGGGACAGGGACCTATGGCTACACCTTC. This codes for CASSQDPGTGTYGYTF.